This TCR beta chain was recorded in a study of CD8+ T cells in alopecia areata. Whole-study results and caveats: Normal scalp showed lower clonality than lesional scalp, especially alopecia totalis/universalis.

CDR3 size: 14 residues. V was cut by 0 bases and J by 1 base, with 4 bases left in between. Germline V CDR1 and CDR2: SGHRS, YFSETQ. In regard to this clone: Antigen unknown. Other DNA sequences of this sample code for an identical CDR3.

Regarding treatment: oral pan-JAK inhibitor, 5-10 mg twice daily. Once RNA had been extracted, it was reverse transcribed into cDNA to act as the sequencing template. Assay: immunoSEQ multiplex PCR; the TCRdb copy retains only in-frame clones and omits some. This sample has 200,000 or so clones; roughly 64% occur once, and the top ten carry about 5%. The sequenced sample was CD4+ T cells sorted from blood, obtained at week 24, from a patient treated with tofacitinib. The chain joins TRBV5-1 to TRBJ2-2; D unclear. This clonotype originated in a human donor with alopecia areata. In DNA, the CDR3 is TGCGCCAGCAGCTTGGGGCAGAACACCGGGGAGCTGTTTTTT. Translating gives CASSLGQNTGELFF.